The clone carrying this TCR beta chain was seen a single time. Its antigen is unknown. This record belongs to a study of pediatric ulcerative colitis. General study results and limits: No controls had the two rectal clonotypes shared by ulcerative colitis patients. Rectal pinch biopsies may include blood-derived T cells.

One to two pinch biopsies were taken from the rectum during colonoscopy. No immunosuppressive drugs were given to ulcerative colitis patients before diagnostic colonoscopy. Assay used: immunoSEQ multiplex PCR; TCRdb lists only in-frame clones, some missing. The sample holds some 24,000 clones, 70% to 75% seen once. This receptor was obtained from a boy under 18 with severe ulcerative colitis. The specimen sequenced was gut tissue.

The CDR3 region has the DNA TGTGCCAGCAGTTACTCGTTAGATCTCCGGTCTATGACCCAGTACTTC. Residues: CASSYSLDLRSMTQYF. The rearrangement uses TRBV6-5 and TRBJ2-5; the D is unclear. The CDR3 contains 16 residues. Trimming took 0 bases from V and 7 from J, leaving 18 bases between them. Germline CDR1 and CDR2: MNHEY and SVGAGI.